This entry lists 4 T cell receptor beta chains sequenced from one sample in a study of CD8+ T cells in alopecia areata. Described treatment: oral pan-JAK inhibitor, 5-10 mg twice daily. Once RNA had been extracted, it was reverse transcribed into cDNA to act as the sequencing template. Profiling relied on immunoSEQ multiplex PCR, and the TCRdb table lists in-frame clones only, not all of them. The sample has under 200,000 clones; approximately 60% are singletons. Here the sequenced sample was CD4+ T cells sorted from blood, taken at week 24, from a patient treated with tofacitinib. These receptors all stem from a human donor with alopecia areata.

This chain links TRBV30 with TRBJ1-1; no clear D. The CDR3 runs 13 residues. Germline CDR1 reads GTSNPN; CDR2 reads SVGIG (reference sequence). Trimming stripped 3 bases from V and 2 bases from J, with 10 bases between. CDR3 sequence: CAWSQGINTEAFF. As DNA, the CDR3 is TGTGCCTGGAGCCAAGGAATAAACACTGAAGCTTTCTTT.

The chain combines TRBV6-6 with TRBJ1-5; TRBD1 matches at 9 bases. The CDR3 runs 15 residues. V dropped 8 bases and J dropped 2; count of bases not matched to a gene: 7. The germline V gene encodes CDR1 MNHNY and CDR2 SVGAGI (reference sequence). This CDR3 reads CASHNRDRGNQPQHF. CDR3 bases: TGTGCCAGCCATAACCGGGACAGGGGCAATCAGCCCCAGCATTTT.

The genes are TRBV30 and TRBJ2-7, with TRBD1 as a possible D gene (6 bases). From germline, CDR1 is GTSNPN and CDR2 SVGIG (reference sequence). Trimming stripped 0 bases from V and 2 bases from J, with 11 bases between. The CDR3 extends over 14 amino acids. CDR3 region: CAWSVGQPPYEQYF. CDR3 in DNA: TGTGCCTGGAGTGTCGGACAGCCGCCCTACGAGCAGTACTTC.

This chain connects TRBV4-1 to TRBJ1-6, with D tentatively TRBD1 (5 bases). CDR1 and CDR2 (germline): MGHRA, YSYEKL. The CDR3 totals 15 residues. Trimming took 1 base from V and 7 from J, leaving 11 bases between them. The CDR3 is CASSQGGISNSPLHF. CDR3 sequence (DNA): TGCGCCAGCAGCCAAGGGGGGATTAGCAATTCACCCCTCCACTTT.